Each of the 12 T cell receptor beta chains below was sequenced from the same sample in a study of cytotoxic CD8 clonotypes in ibrutinib-treated CLL. Sequencing used immunoSEQ multiplex PCR; TCRdb keeps in-frame clones, though not all of them. The data show some 140,000 clones, approximately 89% seen once. The sample consisted of PBMCs, taken after 12 months of ibrutinib treatment. The receptors stem from a human donor with chronic lymphocytic leukemia.

The chain recombines TRBV30 with TRBJ2-3; no reliable D call. V lost 0 bases to trimming and J lost 0 bases, with 10 bases between them. The CDR3 loop spans 15 amino acids. Germline CDR1 and CDR2: GTSNPN and SVGIG (reference sequence). For the CDR3, the DNA is TGTGCCTGGAGTGTACCCAGCGACAGCACAGATACGCAGTATTTT. Translating gives CAWSVPSDSTDTQYF.

The chain is built from TRBV9 and TRBJ2-7; weak D call: TRBD1 (6 bases). Germline V gene sequence: CDR1 SGDLS, CDR2 YYNGEE. Trimming left V 4 bases short and J 4 bases short, with 15 bases between. There are 14 residues in the CDR3. The CDR3 region is CASSPRTEEYEQYF. The DNA for the CDR3 is TGTGCCAGCAGCCCACGGACAGAAGAATACGAGCAGTACTTC.

The V and J genes are TRBV10-2 and TRBJ2-5, with D uncertain. The CDR3 is 11 amino acids. Deletions cut 5 bases from V and 5 bases from J, with 6 bases between. CDR1 is WSHSY, CDR2 SAAADI, per germline. The DNA for the CDR3 is TGCGCCAGCAGTCCCTACGAGACCCAGTACTTC. This gives the protein CASSPYETQYF.

The gene calls are TRBV19 and TRBJ2-7; D not resolved. Trimming pared 3 bases from V and 0 bases from J, leaving 9 bases between. The CDR3 is made up of 14 amino acids. Germline V gene lookup returns CDR1 LNHDA and CDR2 SQIVND (reference sequence). The CDR3 loop is CASSMLTSSYEQYF. Here the CDR3 DNA reads TGTGCCAGTAGTATGCTTACAAGCTCCTACGAGCAGTACTTC.

The CDR3 loop is CASSIQGSHEQFF. The CDR3 DNA reads as TGTGCCAGCAGCATCCAGGGGAGTCATGAGCAGTTCTTC. The chain links TRBV7-2 to TRBJ2-1, with D maybe TRBD1 (6 bases). The CDR3 has 13 residues. The germline V gene encodes CDR1 SGHTA and CDR2 FQGNSA. Trimming stripped 5 bases from V and 8 bases from J, with 13 bases between.

As DNA, the CDR3 is TGCAGCGTTGGTCTTCTCGGAGCCTACAATGAGCAGTTCTTC. Residues: CSVGLLGAYNEQFF. The chain joins TRBV29-1 to TRBJ2-1; D gene ambiguous. The CDR3 is made up of 14 amino acids. CDR1 SQVTM and CDR2 ANQGSEA come from the germline V gene. V was cut by 4 bases and J by 2 bases, with 12 bases left in between.

The rearrangement joins TRBV5-1 to TRBJ2-7; TRBD1 is a possible D gene (5 bases). The germline CDR1 and CDR2 sequences are SGHRS and YFSETQ. The CDR3 totals 15 residues. Trimming took off 0 bases at V and 5 bases at J, with 15 bases between the two ends. CDR3 nucleotides: TGCGCCAGCAGCTTGGAAGGGGCGGTCCGAAACGAGCAGTACTTC. Its protein product is CASSLEGAVRNEQYF.

This rearrangement joins TRBV5-1 to TRBJ2-3; D is perhaps TRBD2 (6 bases). This CDR3 has 14 amino acids. Between the trimmed V and J ends, which lost 3 bases and 5 bases, there was a span of 13 bases. Per germline, CDR1 SGHRS and CDR2 YFSETQ. The CDR3 loop is CASSWGLDGDTQYF. The CDR3 nucleotides read TGCGCCAGCAGCTGGGGACTGGATGGAGATACGCAGTATTTT.

This sequence joins TRBV28 and TRBJ2-7; D gene uncertain. The CDR3 is made up of 13 amino acids. In germline, CDR1 is MDHEN, CDR2 SYDVKM. V lost 2 bases, J lost 0 bases, and 5 bases lay in between. The CDR3, as DNA: TGTGCCAGCAGTTTAAGCCACTCCTACGAGCAGTACTTC. Its translation is CASSLSHSYEQYF.

V usage is TRBV19 and J usage is TRBJ1-1; 10 bases map to TRBD1. This CDR3 has 17 residues. The junction had 12 bases not matched to a gene; V was cut back by 7 bases and J by 1 base. Germline CDR1 is LNHDA and CDR2 is SQIVND (reference sequence). The CDR3 reads CASTWGQGRNWNTEAFF. CDR3 nucleotide sequence: TGTGCCAGTACTTGGGGACAGGGGCGAAATTGGAACACTGAAGCTTTCTTT.

The J gene is TRBJ2-3, the V gene TRBV11-2, with no clear D. Per germline, CDR1 SGHAT and CDR2 FQNNGV. The germline V and J ends were trimmed by 5 bases and 6 bases, with 9 bases remaining between them. This CDR3 has 12 amino acids. The CDR3 sequence: CASSLLGDTQYF. The CDR3 DNA is TGTGCCAGCAGCCTACTGGGGGATACGCAGTATTTT. Looking up the rest from reference TRBV11-2 and TRBJ2-3 gives the full variable domain: EAGVAQSPRYKIIEKRQSVAFWCNPISGHATLYWYQQILGQGPKLLIQFQNNGVVDDSQLPKDRFSAERLKGVDSTLKIQPAKLEDSAVYLCASSLLGDTQYFGPGTRLTVL.

The genes are TRBV30 and TRBJ1-3; possibly TRBD1 for D (5 bases). Per germline, CDR1 GTSNPN and CDR2 SVGIG (reference sequence). Trimming took off 0 bases at V and 3 bases at J, with 12 bases between the two ends. This CDR3 region has 15 residues. The CDR3 here is CAWSVQGAGGNTIYF. The DNA of the CDR3 is TGTGCCTGGAGTGTGCAGGGCGCCGGTGGAAACACCATATATTTT.